The 16 T cell receptor beta chains below come from one sample, sequenced in a study of blood T cell repertoires in COVID-19. Produced via immunoSEQ multiplex PCR; TCRdb's table is partial and in-frame only. Among 130,000 or so clones listed, under 85% were seen once. The sample comprised peripheral blood. Receptors originate from a human donor in a cohort sampled during active COVID-19.

The CDR3 sequence is CASSLTTGSQETQYF. The CDR3 DNA sequence: TGTGCCAGCAGCTTAACGACTGGGTCCCAAGAGACCCAGTACTTC. The gene calls are TRBV7-3 and TRBJ2-5, with D hard to call. This CDR3 region has 15 residues. V dropped 0 bases and J dropped 1 base, with 9 bases sitting between them. The germline gives CDR1 SGHTA, CDR2 FQGTGA.

This clone occurred once. This chain uses TRBV30 with TRBJ1-2; D is unresolved. Trimming shortened V by 0 bases and J by 6 bases, and 11 bases separated the two germline ends. From germline, CDR1 is GTSNPN and CDR2 SVGIG (reference sequence). This CDR3 comprises 13 residues. CDR3 sequence (DNA): TGTGCCTGGAGTGTACTATCCGGGGATGGCTACACCTTC. Protein: CAWSVLSGDGYTF.

The chain has TRBV11-2 and TRBJ2-3, with D maybe TRBD2 (6 bases). Germline CDR1 and CDR2: SGHAT and FQNNGV. The CDR3 consists of 14 residues. V gave up 5 bases and J gave up 8 bases, with 17 bases separating them. In nucleotides, the CDR3 is TGTGCCAGCAGCGCCCGGGACTTCGGGGCTACGCAGTATTTT. Translated: CASSARDFGATQYF. The variable domain in full, with the rest retrieved from reference TRBV11-2 and TRBJ2-3, is EAGVAQSPRYKIIEKRQSVAFWCNPISGHATLYWYQQILGQGPKLLIQFQNNGVVDDSQLPKDRFSAERLKGVDSTLKIQPAKLEDSAVYLCASSARDFGATQYFGPGTRLTVL.

V gene TRBV27 combines with J gene TRBJ1-6; the D is unclear. The V end lost 3 bases, the J end lost 5 bases, and 11 bases lay between the germline ends. This CDR3 contains 15 residues. Germline loops: CDR1 MNHEY, CDR2 SMNVEV (reference sequence). CDR3 sequence reads: CASSLEHRNNSPLHF. The CDR3 DNA reads as TGTGCCAGCAGTTTGGAGCATAGGAATAATTCACCCCTCCACTTT.

This chain connects TRBV7-3 to TRBJ2-2, with 10 bases identical to TRBD2. The germline V gene encodes CDR1 SGHTA and CDR2 FQGTGA. V shed 6 bases and J 3 bases; nucleotides not matched to a gene: 10. The CDR3 totals 17 residues. The chain's CDR3 is CASSLALLAGDTGELFF. The DNA of the CDR3 is TGTGCCAGCAGTCTCGCGCTTCTAGCGGGGGACACCGGGGAGCTGTTTTTT.

This clone appeared a few times. The chain joins TRBV5-1 to TRBJ1-1; D might be TRBD1 (5 bases). Trimming cost V 4 bases and J 5 bases, with 9 bases left between them. The V gene's germline CDR1 is SGHRS and CDR2 YFSETQ. The CDR3 runs to 12 residues. DNA for the CDR3: TGCGCCAGCAGCATAAGGGGTACTGAAGCTTTCTTT. Amino acid sequence: CASSIRGTEAFF. The entire variable domain, with the rest obtained from reference TRBV5-1 and TRBJ1-1, is as follows: KAGVTQTPRYLIKTRGQQVTLSCSPISGHRSVSWYQQTPGQGLQFLFEYFSETQRNKGNFPGRFSGRQFSNSRSEMNVSTLELGDSALYLCASSIRGTEAFFGQGTRLTVV.

The genes are TRBV7-2 and TRBJ1-5; a weak D match, TRBD1 (5 bases). Trimming pared 5 bases from V and 0 bases from J, leaving 11 bases between. The CDR3 has 15 amino acids. From germline, CDR1 is SGHTA and CDR2 FQGNSA. The CDR3 loop reads CASSLGGYSNQPQHF. DNA of the CDR3: TGTGCCAGCAGCCTCGGGGGGTATAGCAATCAGCCCCAGCATTTT.

This clone was recorded a few times. This chain uses TRBV28 with TRBJ1-2, with D perhaps TRBD1 (6 bases). This CDR3 spans 16 amino acids. Germline V gives CDR1 MDHEN, CDR2 SYDVKM. The V and J ends lost 2 bases and 4 bases respectively, with 17 bases between them. CDR3 bases: TGTGCCAGCAGTTTACAGGGGACACTCTCCCGCTATGGCTACACCTTC. Translated: CASSLQGTLSRYGYTF.

The chain is built from TRBV5-1 and TRBJ2-1; 9 bases align to TRBD2. Germline V gene lookup returns CDR1 SGHRS and CDR2 YFSETQ. The CDR3 sequence is 18 residues long. The trim removed 2 bases at V and 7 bases at J, leaving 16 bases unmatched. The CDR3 region has the DNA TGCGCCAGCAGCTTCAGACCCCTAACTAGCGGGTGGGAGAATGAGCAGTTCTTC. Translating gives CASSFRPLTSGWENEQFF.

This clone turned up a few times. The rearrangement links TRBV6-2 or TRBV6-3 to TRBJ2-5, with D possibly matching TRBD1 (6 bases). Germline V CDR1 and CDR2: MNHEY, SVGEGT. This CDR3 region has 15 residues. Trimming cost V 4 bases and J 2 bases, with 14 bases left between them. The CDR3 reads CASSSRGTPQETQYF. The CDR3 nucleotides are TGTGCCAGCAGTTCGAGGGGGACCCCACAAGAGACCCAGTACTTC.

This rearrangement joins TRBV7-9 to TRBJ2-7; 7 nucleotides agree with TRBD1. The CDR3 sequence is 13 residues long. Looked up from germline, CDR1 is SEHNR and CDR2 is FQNEAQ (reference sequence). V trimming: 5 bases; J trimming: 3 bases; junction bases outside the gene matches: 4. In nucleotides, the CDR3 is TGTGCCAGCAGCCCCGGGACAGACTACGAGCAGTACTTC. Its protein is CASSPGTDYEQYF. Drawing the rest from reference TRBV7-9 and TRBJ2-7, the complete variable domain is DTGVSQNPRHKITKRGQNVTFRCDPISEHNRLYWYRQTLGQGPEFLTYFQNEAQLEKSRLLSDRFSAERPKGSFSTLEIQRTEQGDSAMYLCASSPGTDYEQYFGPGTRLTVT.

The chain is built from TRBV7-9 and TRBJ1-4; 12 nucleotides match TRBD1. The trim removed 1 base at V and 7 bases at J, leaving 10 bases unmatched. The CDR3 has 18 residues. Per the germline V gene, CDR1 is SEHNR and CDR2 is FQNEAQ (reference sequence). This chain's CDR3 is CASSLGTGTGGLFEKLFF. The CDR3 bases are TGTGCCAGCAGCTTAGGCACCGGGACAGGGGGCTTGTTTGAAAAACTGTTTTTT.

This chain links TRBV5-1 with TRBJ2-3; 8 bases match TRBD1. The V gene end was trimmed by 3 bases and the J gene end by 3 bases; junction bases not matched to a gene: 9. Germline values: CDR1 SGHRS, CDR2 YFSETQ. The CDR3 is made up of 16 amino acids. CDR3 in amino acids: CASSSAGTGLTDTQYF. The DNA of the CDR3 is TGCGCCAGCAGCTCGGCGGGGACAGGCCTAACAGATACGCAGTATTTT.

The rearrangement joins TRBV5-6 to TRBJ2-7; 7 nucleotides match TRBD2. The germline V gene encodes CDR1 SGHDT and CDR2 YYEEEE. V lost 7 bases, J lost 2 bases, and 12 bases stayed unmatched. The CDR3 runs 15 residues. CDR3 sequence reads: CASSTGGPGTYEQYF. For the CDR3, the DNA is TGTGCCAGCTCGACGGGAGGCCCAGGAACCTACGAGCAGTACTTC.

The CDR3 loop is CASSLTAGLAKNIQYF. In nucleotides, the CDR3 is TGTGCCAGCAGCTTAACGGCAGGGCTAGCCAAAAACATTCAGTACTTC. The chain employs TRBV7-9 and TRBJ2-4; a possible D gene is TRBD1 (5 bases). The CDR3 loop spans 16 amino acids. The V gene lost 2 bases and the J gene lost 0 bases, with 11 bases spanning the gap. Germline lookup yields CDR1 SEHNR and CDR2 FQNEAQ (reference sequence).

The gene calls are TRBV7-8 and TRBJ2-6, with TRBD1 matching 8 bases. Germline CDR1 and CDR2: SGHVS and FQNEAQ. The CDR3 length is 19 residues. Trimming at V came to 6 bases and at J to 0 bases, leaving 13 bases not matched to a gene. The CDR3 DNA is TGTGCCAGCAGGTTACGGGGGACAGGCTCTAGCTCTGGGGCCAACGTCCTGACTTTC. Its translation: CASRLRGTGSSSGANVLTF.